The 27 T cell receptor beta chains reported below all come from one sample, sequenced in a study of brain T cells in children with intractable seizures. Time point in this sample: blood from clinic visit 5 months post-surgery; TSC patient then seizure free. Sequencing used immunoSEQ multiplex PCR; TCRdb keeps in-frame clones, though not all of them. This sample carries under 400,000 clones, 85% to 95% of them seen once, and the ten largest clones take roughly 5.7%. This specimen consisted of peripheral blood, obtained more than 4 months after surgery. The receptors stem from a boy younger than two with tuberous sclerosis and intractable seizures.

The table lists this clone with a few counts. The chain is built from TRBV10-1 and TRBJ1-6; D perhaps matches TRBD1 (6 bases). The CDR3 extends over 14 amino acids. Trimming pared 2 bases from V and 8 bases from J, leaving 10 bases between. In germline, CDR1 is WNHNN, CDR2 SYGVQD (reference sequence). In DNA, the CDR3 is TGCGCCAGCAGTGAGGACAGGACGGATTCACCCCTCCACTTT. Its translation: CASSEDRTDSPLHF.

This chain links TRBV6-5 with TRBJ1-5; D gene ambiguous. Trimming removed 1 base at V and 9 bases at J, with 7 bases between. Germline values: CDR1 MNHEY, CDR2 SVGAGI. CDR3 size: 12 residues. CDR3 in DNA: TGTGCCAGCAGTTACTTTGGTGGGCCCCAGCATTTT. Translation gives CASSYFGGPQHF.

The chain joins TRBV13 to TRBJ2-7; a possible D gene is TRBD2 (5 bases). Trimming stripped 5 bases from V and 0 bases from J, with 11 bases between. The CDR3 extends over 14 amino acids. In germline, CDR1 is PRHDT, CDR2 FYEKMQ (reference sequence). The DNA for the CDR3 is TGTGCCAGCAGCCCGACTACAAACTCCTACGAGCAGTACTTC. Amino acid sequence: CASSPTTNSYEQYF.

The chain combines TRBV25-1 with TRBJ1-2; D may be TRBD1 (6 bases). CDR3 length: 13 amino acids. CDR1 is MGHDK and CDR2 is SYGVNS in the germline V gene. Trimming took off 3 bases at V and 6 bases at J, with 11 bases between the two ends. In DNA form, the CDR3 reads TGTGCCAGCAGTGATGGGACAAGGCATGGCTACACCTTC. Translation: CASSDGTRHGYTF.

The rearrangement links TRBV7-2 to TRBJ2-4; D unresolved. Trimming shortened V by 2 bases and J by 8 bases, and 10 bases separated the two germline ends. This CDR3 is built from 13 residues. Germline CDR1 and CDR2: SGHTA and FQGNSA. This CDR3 is CASSLYFWDIQYF. In DNA, the CDR3 is TGTGCCAGCAGCTTATATTTTTGGGACATTCAGTACTTC.

The V and J genes are TRBV15 and TRBJ2-7, with no clear D. The germline CDR1 and CDR2 sequences are LNHNV and YYDKDF (reference sequence). The CDR3 loop spans 12 amino acids. V lost 0 bases and J lost 2, with 2 bases in between. The CDR3 is CATSRDTYEQYF. The CDR3 DNA is TGTGCCACCAGCAGAGACACCTACGAGCAGTACTTC.

The chain carries TRBV5-4 and TRBJ2-1; unclear D gene. This CDR3 comprises 15 residues. Germline V gene lookup returns CDR1 SGHNT and CDR2 YYREEE (reference sequence). V was trimmed by 2 bases and J by 1 base, leaving 10 bases between them. The CDR3 nucleotides read TGTGCCAGCAGCTTCTTCGCTGCATCCTACAATGAGCAGTTCTTC. This translates into CASSFFAASYNEQFF.

The chain carries TRBV2 and TRBJ2-1; D unresolved. Trimming stripped 2 bases from V and 8 bases from J, with 7 bases between. Germline assignment: CDR1 SNHLY and CDR2 FYNNEI. The CDR3 is 12 residues long. CDR3 amino acids: CASSESGYEQFF. CDR3 DNA sequence: TGTGCCAGCAGTGAATCCGGCTATGAGCAGTTCTTC. Full variable domain (remainder filled in from reference TRBV2 and TRBJ2-1): EPEVTQTPSHQVTQMGQEVILRCVPISNHLYFYWYRQILGQKVEFLVSFYNNEISEKSEIFDDQFSVERPDGSNFTLKIRSTKLEDSAMYFCASSESGYEQFFGPGTRLTVL.

CDR3 nucleotide sequence: TGTGCCAGCAGCCTAAGATTGGGACAATACTACGAGCAGTACTTC. The encoded protein is CASSLRLGQYYEQYF. The chain combines TRBV3-1 (or the pseudogene TRBV3-2) with TRBJ2-7; possible D gene TRBD1, 6 bases. The CDR3 spans 15 residues. Deletions cut 4 bases from V and 3 bases from J, with 16 bases between. Germline values: CDR1 LGHDT, CDR2 YNNKEL (reference sequence).

The chain links TRBV24-1 to TRBJ2-7; 8 bases agree with TRBD2. Germline trimming cut 3 bases from V and 5 bases from J; bases unmatched to any gene: 11. The germline V gene has CDR1 KGHDR and CDR2 SFDVKD. The CDR3 covers 16 residues. The DNA of the CDR3 is TGTGCCACCAGTGATAACCAAGCGGGAGTGAGGAACGAGCAGTACTTC. It specifies CATSDNQAGVRNEQYF.

J is TRBJ2-3 and V is TRBV28; 12 nucleotides match TRBD1. Germline CDR1 reads MDHEN; CDR2 reads SYDVKM. The CDR3 runs to 15 residues. J gave up 4 bases and V 5 bases, and 4 bases lay outside the gene matches. This CDR3 reads CASSTGQGAADTQYF. The CDR3 coding sequence is TGTGCCAGCAGTACGGGACAGGGGGCGGCAGATACGCAGTATTTT.

This chain uses TRBV9 with TRBJ2-5; 9 bases are shared with TRBD2. Per the germline V gene, CDR1 is SGDLS and CDR2 is YYNGEE. This CDR3 has 16 residues. V lost 0 bases to trimming and J lost 1 base; unmatched junction nucleotides: 4. The CDR3 spells CASSVGLAGVQETQYF. The DNA of the CDR3 is TGTGCCAGCAGCGTAGGATTAGCGGGGGTCCAAGAGACCCAGTACTTC.

V usage is TRBV15 and J usage is TRBJ2-7; no clear D. The CDR3 loop spans 16 amino acids. V was cut by 1 base and J by 2 bases, with 15 bases left in between. Germline-derived CDR1 and CDR2 are LNHNV and YYDKDF (reference sequence). CDR3: CATSRVDSTITYEQYF. CDR3 DNA sequence: TGTGCCACCAGCAGAGTTGACTCGACAATCACCTACGAGCAGTACTTC.

V and J are TRBV14 and TRBJ2-1; 7 bases match TRBD2. This CDR3 has 17 residues. The junction had 11 bases not matched to a gene; V was cut back by 2 bases and J by 4 bases. The germline CDR1 and CDR2 sequences are SGHDN and FVKESK. The CDR3 sequence is CASSQMTTGGRYNEQFF. In DNA, the CDR3 is TGTGCCAGCAGCCAAATGACCACGGGAGGACGTTACAATGAGCAGTTCTTC.

This chain uses TRBV5-6 with TRBJ2-2; 8 bases are shared with TRBD2. CDR1 SGHDT and CDR2 YYEEEE come from the germline V gene. This CDR3 contains 15 residues. V shed 0 bases, J shed 4 bases, and the junction held 2 bases outside the gene matches. CDR3 DNA: TGTGCCAGCAGCTTGGATCTAGCGGGCACCGGGGAGCTGTTTTTT. It specifies CASSLDLAGTGELFF.

This chain joins TRBV3-1 (or the pseudogene TRBV3-2) and TRBJ1-6; no definite D call. Trimming shortened V by 1 base and J by 9 bases, and 16 bases separated the two germline ends. The CDR3 length is 16 residues. Germline values: CDR1 LGHDT, CDR2 YNNKEL (reference sequence). CDR3: CASSQVSGSSTSPLHF. The CDR3 bases are TGTGCCAGCAGCCAAGTTTCTGGTTCGTCAACTTCACCCCTCCACTTT.

The gene calls are TRBV14 and TRBJ1-4; TRBD1 aligns across 10 bases. The CDR3 covers 17 residues. With V trimmed by 10 bases and J by 2 bases, 13 bases remained unmatched. CDR1 and CDR2 (germline): SGHDN, FVKESK. CDR3 sequence: CATPREGQGTTNEKLFF. CDR3 DNA sequence: TGTGCCACTCCCCGGGAGGGACAGGGGACGACTAATGAAAAACTGTTTTTT.

This chain links TRBV4-1 with TRBJ1-2, with D unresolved. The germline V and J ends were trimmed by 2 bases and 2 bases, with 12 bases remaining between them. The CDR3 is made up of 15 amino acids. CDR1 is MGHRA, CDR2 YSYEKL, per germline. The CDR3 bases are TGCGCCAGCAGCCAACAGTCCCCCGGAAACTATGGCTACACCTTC. The encoded protein is CASSQQSPGNYGYTF.

This clone has a single count. The rearrangement uses TRBV6-6 and TRBJ1-4; D not certain. This CDR3 contains 15 residues. Trimming removed 0 bases at V and 1 base at J, with 6 bases between. CDR1 MNHNY and CDR2 SVGAGI come from the germline V gene (reference sequence). CDR3 bases: TGTGCCAGCAGTTACTCGCCCGTAACTAATGAAAAACTGTTTTTT. Amino acid sequence: CASSYSPVTNEKLFF.

This chain uses TRBV28 with TRBJ1-4, with a tentative D call TRBD1 (5 bases). Trimming removed 3 bases at V and 8 bases at J, with 13 bases between. The CDR3 is made up of 14 amino acids. Per germline, CDR1 MDHEN and CDR2 SYDVKM. Here the CDR3 reads CASSLGVVREKLFF. CDR3 sequence (DNA): TGTGCCAGCAGTTTGGGGGTGGTAAGGGAAAAACTGTTTTTT.

The V call is TRBV19, the J call TRBJ1-2; the D gene is possibly TRBD1 (5 bases). V was trimmed by 0 bases and J by 2 bases, leaving 7 bases between them. The CDR3 length is 14 residues. The germline V gene has CDR1 LNHDA and CDR2 SQIVND (reference sequence). The CDR3 loop reads CASSIDGGNYGYTF. The CDR3 DNA reads TGTGCCAGTAGTATAGACGGGGGAAACTATGGCTACACCTTC. Full variable domain (rest looked up from reference TRBV19 and TRBJ1-2): DGGITQSPKYLFRKEGQNVTLSCEQNLNHDAMYWYRQDPGQGLRLIYYSQIVNDFQKGDIAEGYSVSREKKESFPLTVTSAQKNPTAFYLCASSIDGGNYGYTFGSGTRLTVV.

The V call is TRBV7-3, the J call TRBJ1-2; tentatively, D is TRBD1 (6 bases). This CDR3 has 14 amino acids. The germline CDR1 and CDR2 sequences are SGHTA and FQGTGA. Trimming removed 1 base at V and 8 bases at J, with 14 bases between. The CDR3: CASSLIPGASGYTF. The CDR3 bases are TGTGCCAGCAGCTTAATCCCGGGGGCGAGCGGCTACACCTTC.

The chain employs TRBV15 and TRBJ2-6; D is ambiguous. The CDR3 is made up of 17 amino acids. Germline V gene sequence: CDR1 LNHNV, CDR2 YYDKDF (reference sequence). Between the trimmed V and J ends, which lost 4 bases and 1 base, there was a span of 14 bases. The CDR3 region is CATSTWTIGSGANVLTF. As DNA, the CDR3 is TGTGCCACCAGCACGTGGACCATAGGGTCTGGGGCCAACGTCCTGACTTTC.

This chain links TRBV9 with TRBJ2-1, with TRBD1 identical over 7 bases. The CDR3 is 15 amino acids. The germline gives CDR1 SGDLS, CDR2 YYNGEE. Germline trimming cut 0 bases from V and 3 bases from J; bases unmatched to any gene: 3. The CDR3 DNA reads as TGTGCCAGCAGCGTAGAGGGGGCCCTCTACAATGAGCAGTTCTTC. Translating it yields CASSVEGALYNEQFF.

This chain uses TRBV12-3 or TRBV12-4 with TRBJ1-2; the D is unclear. The germline V and J ends were trimmed by 7 bases and 3 bases, with 12 bases remaining between them. This CDR3 has 13 amino acids. The DNA of the CDR3 is TGTGCCAGCAAAGCTACAGCTGACTATGGCTACACCTTC. Amino acid sequence: CASKATADYGYTF.

The chain carries TRBV7-2 and TRBJ1-1, with D unresolved. V was shortened by 3 bases and J by 3 bases, with 17 bases between the two germline ends. The CDR3 spans 16 residues. The V gene's germline CDR1 is SGHTA and CDR2 FQGNSA. CDR3 sequence (DNA): TGTGCCAGCAGCTTTAACCGGACTGAACGGGACACTGAAGCTTTCTTT. Its protein is CASSFNRTERDTEAFF.

This chain joins TRBV3-1 (or the pseudogene TRBV3-2) and TRBJ2-7; no reliable D call. This CDR3 has 14 amino acids. CDR1 and CDR2 (germline): LGHDT, YNNKEL (reference sequence). Trimming left V 5 bases short and J 2 bases short, with 13 bases between. CDR3 sequence reads: CASSWVAVPYEQYF. CDR3 in DNA: TGTGCCAGCAGCTGGGTCGCGGTTCCCTACGAGCAGTACTTC.